A single sample gave rise to the 11 T cell receptor beta chains below, sequenced in a study of blood T cells in healthy people across ages. A second PCR, run for about 7 to 11 cycles, used a sample-barcoded 5' primer plus a J-beta primer mix. TCRdb re-analysed the 5' RACE reads in MiXCR, keeping a single row per CDR3 protein. Of over 1,200,000 distinct CDR3 sequences listed, around 59% are singletons. The specimen was blood. The origin of the receptors is a man aged 18 to 30 in good health.

The J gene is TRBJ1-2, the V gene TRBV7-6; weak D call: TRBD1 (5 bases). The CDR3 is made up of 17 amino acids. The germline V and J ends were trimmed by 1 base and 1 base, with 16 bases remaining between them. Germline assignment: CDR1 SGHVS and CDR2 FNYEAQ. In nucleotides, the CDR3 is TGTGCCAGCAGCTTAGGGTCCAGGGAGGCACTTAACTATGGCTACACCTTC. It encodes CASSLGSREALNYGYTF.

This rearrangement joins TRBV12-5 to TRBJ2-2; possibly TRBD1 for D (6 bases). Per germline, CDR1 LGHNT and CDR2 FRNRAP. There are 14 residues in the CDR3. V lost 5 bases, J lost 3 bases, and 10 bases lay in between. The CDR3 region has the DNA TGTGCTAGTGGTCCCACAGGGTACACCGGGGAGCTGTTTTTT. Its protein is CASGPTGYTGELFF.

This clonotype was seen a few times. V gene TRBV20-1 combines with J gene TRBJ1-5; 8 nucleotides line up with TRBD1. Germline V gives CDR1 DFQATT, CDR2 SNEGSKA (reference sequence). Trimming at V came to 3 bases and at J to 7 bases, leaving 11 bases not matched to a gene. CDR3 size: 15 residues. As DNA, the CDR3 is TGCAGTGCTAGGGACTCGACAGGGGCTGGACAGCCCCAGCATTTT. This encodes CSARDSTGAGQPQHF.

The rearrangement links TRBV28 to TRBJ2-5, with 7 positions matching TRBD1. This CDR3 spans 15 amino acids. Germline assignment: CDR1 MDHEN and CDR2 SYDVKM. The V segment lost 6 bases and the J segment 3 bases; nucleotides outside the gene matches: 10. The CDR3 protein is CASSSTGTDKETQYF. In nucleotides, the CDR3 is TGTGCCAGCAGCTCCACCGGGACAGATAAAGAGACCCAGTACTTC. The variable domain in full, completed from reference TRBV28 and TRBJ2-5, reads DVKVTQSSRYLVKRTGEKVFLECVQDMDHENMFWYRQDPGLGLRLIYFSYDVKMKEKGDIPEGYSVSREKKERFSLILESASTNQTSMYLCASSSTGTDKETQYFGPGTRLLVL.

The rearrangement links TRBV6-6 to TRBJ2-3; 10 nucleotides line up with TRBD1. V lost 7 bases and J lost 0; bases outside the gene matches: 7. Germline V gives CDR1 MNHNY, CDR2 SVGAGI (reference sequence). This CDR3 spans 16 amino acids. CDR3 region: CASTLGQGISTDTQYF. In DNA form, the CDR3 reads TGTGCCAGCACTCTGGGACAGGGGATCAGCACAGATACGCAGTATTTT.

The chain is built from TRBV11-2 and TRBJ2-2; D is possibly TRBD2 (6 bases). CDR1 is SGHAT and CDR2 is FQNNGV in the germline V gene. CDR3 size: 17 residues. The ends were cut back, 0 bases at V and 5 bases at J, with 16 bases in the middle. DNA for the CDR3: TGTGCCAGCAGCTTAGATGGCGGGGTCGTTGAGACCGGGGAGCTGTTTTTT. This codes for CASSLDGGVVETGELFF.

This chain connects TRBV4-1 to TRBJ2-3; D is undetermined. This CDR3 is 15 amino acids long. V was cut by 0 bases and J by 1 base, with 8 bases left in between. Germline CDR1 MGHRA, CDR2 YSYEKL. CDR3 nucleotides: TGCGCCAGCAGCCAAGACCCAATTGGCACAGATACGCAGTATTTT. As protein: CASSQDPIGTDTQYF.

V gene TRBV4-3 combines with J gene TRBJ2-5, with TRBD2 as a possible D gene (5 bases). V lost 4 bases to trimming and J lost 7 bases, with 13 bases between them. Per germline, CDR1 LGHNA and CDR2 YSLEER. This CDR3 is 13 amino acids long. The CDR3, as DNA: TGCGCCAGCAGCCTTAACCCGGGGAGGACCCAGTACTTC. This translates into CASSLNPGRTQYF.

The chain couples TRBV20-1 to TRBJ2-3; no clear D gene. V was trimmed by 7 bases and J by 0 bases, leaving 17 bases between them. Germline loops: CDR1 DFQATT, CDR2 SNEGSKA (reference sequence). The CDR3 is 15 residues long. The CDR3 sequence is CSGIPDWRSTDTQYF. The CDR3, as DNA: TGCAGTGGTATCCCTGATTGGCGGAGCACAGATACGCAGTATTTT.

CDR3: CASTGAQKQYF. In nucleotides, the CDR3 is TGTGCCAGCACGGGGGCCCAAAAGCAGTACTTC. V is TRBV7-9 and J is TRBJ2-5, with D perhaps being TRBD1 or TRBD2 (6 bases each). V lost 7 bases to trimming and J lost 11 bases, with 14 bases between them. The CDR3 is 11 amino acids. Germline V gene lookup returns CDR1 SEHNR and CDR2 FQNEAQ (reference sequence).

This clonotype has a handful of counts. The J gene is TRBJ1-6, the V gene TRBV29-1; 7 bases are shared with TRBD1. With V trimmed by 5 bases and J by 9 bases, 7 bases remained unmatched. Germline V gives CDR1 SQVTM, CDR2 ANQGSEA. The CDR3 sequence is 13 residues long. Here the CDR3 DNA reads TGCAGCGTTAGACAGGGTGTAGGTTCACCCCTCCACTTT. Amino acid sequence: CSVRQGVGSPLHF.